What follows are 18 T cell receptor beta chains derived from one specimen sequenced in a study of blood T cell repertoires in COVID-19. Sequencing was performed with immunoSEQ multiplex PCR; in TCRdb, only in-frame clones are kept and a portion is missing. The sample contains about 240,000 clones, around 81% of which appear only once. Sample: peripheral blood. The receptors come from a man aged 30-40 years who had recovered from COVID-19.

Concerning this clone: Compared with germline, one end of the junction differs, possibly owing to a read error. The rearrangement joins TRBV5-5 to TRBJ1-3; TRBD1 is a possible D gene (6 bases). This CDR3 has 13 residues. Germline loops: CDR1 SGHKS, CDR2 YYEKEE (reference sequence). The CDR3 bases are TGTGCCAGCAGCCACTCCGGCGGCGACAGGCAGCTTTTT. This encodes CASSHSGGDRQLF. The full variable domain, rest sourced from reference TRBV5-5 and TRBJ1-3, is DAGVTQSPTHLIKTRGQQVTLRCSPISGHKSVSWYQQVLGQGPQFIFQYYEKEERGRGNFPDRFSARQFPNYSSELNVNALLLGDSALYLCASSHSGGDRQLFGEGSWLTVV.

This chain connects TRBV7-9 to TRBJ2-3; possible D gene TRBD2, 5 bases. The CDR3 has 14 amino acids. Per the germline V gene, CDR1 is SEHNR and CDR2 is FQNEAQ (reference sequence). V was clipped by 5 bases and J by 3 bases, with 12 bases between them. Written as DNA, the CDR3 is TGTGCCAGCAGCCGGGGTGGCGGGACAGATACGCAGTATTTT. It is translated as CASSRGGGTDTQYF.

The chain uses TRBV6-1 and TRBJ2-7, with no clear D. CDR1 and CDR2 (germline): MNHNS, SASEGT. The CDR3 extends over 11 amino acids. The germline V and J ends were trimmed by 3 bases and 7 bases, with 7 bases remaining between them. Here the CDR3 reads CASSDLREQYF. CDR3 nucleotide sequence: TGTGCCAGCAGTGACCTACGGGAGCAGTACTTC.

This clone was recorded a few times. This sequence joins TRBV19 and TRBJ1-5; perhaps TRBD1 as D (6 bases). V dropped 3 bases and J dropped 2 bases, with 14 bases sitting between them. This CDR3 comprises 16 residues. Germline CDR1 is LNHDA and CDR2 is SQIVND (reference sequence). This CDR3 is CASSIGWGQGNQPQHF. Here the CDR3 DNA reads TGTGCCAGTAGTATTGGATGGGGGCAGGGCAATCAGCCCCAGCATTTT.

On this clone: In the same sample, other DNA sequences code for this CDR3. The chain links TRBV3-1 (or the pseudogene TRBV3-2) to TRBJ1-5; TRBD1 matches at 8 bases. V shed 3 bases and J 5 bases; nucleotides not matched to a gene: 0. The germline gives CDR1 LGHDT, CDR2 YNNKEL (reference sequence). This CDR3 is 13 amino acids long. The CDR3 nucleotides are TGTGCCAGCAGCCAGGACAGGGATCAGCCCCAGCATTTT. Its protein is CASSQDRDQPQHF.

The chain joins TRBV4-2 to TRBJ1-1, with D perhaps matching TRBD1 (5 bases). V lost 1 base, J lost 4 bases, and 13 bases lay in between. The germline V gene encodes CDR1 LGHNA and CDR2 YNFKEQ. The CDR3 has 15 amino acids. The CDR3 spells CASSQGGVAVTEAFF. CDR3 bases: TGTGCCAGCAGCCAAGGGGGGGTGGCGGTCACTGAAGCTTTCTTT.

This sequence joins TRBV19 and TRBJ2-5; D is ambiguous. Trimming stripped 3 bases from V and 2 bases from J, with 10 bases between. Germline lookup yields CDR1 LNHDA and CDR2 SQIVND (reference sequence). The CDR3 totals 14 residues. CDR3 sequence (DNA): TGTGCCAGTAGTATTTCGGTCGCACAAGAGACCCAGTACTTC. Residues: CASSISVAQETQYF.

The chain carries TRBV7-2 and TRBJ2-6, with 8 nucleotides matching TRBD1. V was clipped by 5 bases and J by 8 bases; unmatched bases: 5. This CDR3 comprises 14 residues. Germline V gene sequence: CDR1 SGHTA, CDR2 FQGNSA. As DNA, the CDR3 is TGTGCCAGCAGCCCGGGACAGGCACCCAACGTCCTGACTTTC. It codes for CASSPGQAPNVLTF. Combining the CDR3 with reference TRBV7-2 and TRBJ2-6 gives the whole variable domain GAGVSQSPSNKVTEKGKDVELRCDPISGHTALYWYRQSLGQGLEFLIYFQGNSAPDKSGLPSDRFSAERTGGSVSTLTIQRTQQEDSAVYLCASSPGQAPNVLTFGAGSRLTVL.

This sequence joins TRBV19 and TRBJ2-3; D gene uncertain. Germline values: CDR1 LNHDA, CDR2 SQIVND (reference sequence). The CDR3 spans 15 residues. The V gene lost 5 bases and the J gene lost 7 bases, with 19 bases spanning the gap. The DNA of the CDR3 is TGTGCCAGTAGTCGCCTCTCACCATTTGCTAATACGCAGTATTTT. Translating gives CASSRLSPFANTQYF.

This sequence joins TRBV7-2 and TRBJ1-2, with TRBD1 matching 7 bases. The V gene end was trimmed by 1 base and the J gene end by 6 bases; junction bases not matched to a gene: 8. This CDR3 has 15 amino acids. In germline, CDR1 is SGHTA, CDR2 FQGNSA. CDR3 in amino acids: CASSLVTGTLDGYTF. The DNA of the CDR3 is TGTGCCAGCAGCTTAGTGACAGGGACCTTGGATGGCTACACCTTC.

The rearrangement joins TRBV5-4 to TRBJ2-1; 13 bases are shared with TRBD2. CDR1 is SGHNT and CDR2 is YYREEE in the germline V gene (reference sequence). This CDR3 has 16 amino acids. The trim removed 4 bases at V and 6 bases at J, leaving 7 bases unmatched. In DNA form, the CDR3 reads TGTGCCAGCAGCCGAGGACTAGCGGGGGAGATCAATGAGCAGTTCTTC. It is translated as CASSRGLAGEINEQFF.

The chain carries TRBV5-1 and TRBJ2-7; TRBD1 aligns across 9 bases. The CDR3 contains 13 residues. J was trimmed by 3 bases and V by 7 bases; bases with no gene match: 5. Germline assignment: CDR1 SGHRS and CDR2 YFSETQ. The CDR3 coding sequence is TGCGCCAGCTCGGACAGGGGATTCTACGAGCAGTACTTC. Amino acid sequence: CASSDRGFYEQYF.

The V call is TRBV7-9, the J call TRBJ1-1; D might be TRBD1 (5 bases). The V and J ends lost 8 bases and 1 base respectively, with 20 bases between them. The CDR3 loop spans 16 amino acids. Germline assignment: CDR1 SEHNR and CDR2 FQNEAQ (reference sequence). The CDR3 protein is CASRSGSRNTNTEAFF. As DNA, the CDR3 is TGTGCCAGCCGTTCAGGGTCTAGAAACACGAACACTGAAGCTTTCTTT.

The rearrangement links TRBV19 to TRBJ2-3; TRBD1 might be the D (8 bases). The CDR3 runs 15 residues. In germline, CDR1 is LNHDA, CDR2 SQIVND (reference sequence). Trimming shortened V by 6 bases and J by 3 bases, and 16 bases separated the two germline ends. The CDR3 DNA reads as TGTGCCAGTAGACACAGGGGGGGGCAGACAGATACGCAGTATTTT. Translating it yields CASRHRGGQTDTQYF. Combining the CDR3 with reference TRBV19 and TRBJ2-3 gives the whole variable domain DGGITQSPKYLFRKEGQNVTLSCEQNLNHDAMYWYRQDPGQGLRLIYYSQIVNDFQKGDIAEGYSVSREKKESFPLTVTSAQKNPTAFYLCASRHRGGQTDTQYFGPGTRLTVL.

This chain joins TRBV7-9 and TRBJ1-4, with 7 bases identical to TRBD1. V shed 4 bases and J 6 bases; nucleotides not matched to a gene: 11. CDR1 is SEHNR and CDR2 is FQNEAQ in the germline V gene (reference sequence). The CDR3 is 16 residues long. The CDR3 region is CASSSPRDRADEKLFF. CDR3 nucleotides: TGTGCCAGCAGCTCTCCGCGCGACAGGGCGGATGAAAAACTGTTTTTT. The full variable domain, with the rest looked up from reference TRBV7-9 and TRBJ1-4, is DTGVSQNPRHKITKRGQNVTFRCDPISEHNRLYWYRQTLGQGPEFLTYFQNEAQLEKSRLLSDRFSAERPKGSFSTLEIQRTEQGDSAMYLCASSSPRDRADEKLFFGSGTQLSVL.

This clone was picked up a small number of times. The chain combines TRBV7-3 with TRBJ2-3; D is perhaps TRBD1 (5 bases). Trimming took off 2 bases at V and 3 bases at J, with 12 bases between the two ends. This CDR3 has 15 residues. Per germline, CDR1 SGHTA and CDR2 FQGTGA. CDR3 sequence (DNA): TGTGCCAGCAGCTTATGGCAGGGTGGGACAGATACGCAGTATTTT. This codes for CASSLWQGGTDTQYF.

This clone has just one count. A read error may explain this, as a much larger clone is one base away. The CDR3 sequence is CASSSGTGATDTQYF. As DNA, the CDR3 is TGTGCCAGCAGCTCCGGGACAGGGGCCACAGATACGCAGTATTTT. The chain has TRBV11-1 and TRBJ2-3; the match to TRBD1 covers 10 bases. V shed 4 bases and J 2 bases; nucleotides not matched to a gene: 3. Per the germline V gene, CDR1 is SGHAT and CDR2 is FQDESV (reference sequence). The CDR3 is made up of 15 amino acids.

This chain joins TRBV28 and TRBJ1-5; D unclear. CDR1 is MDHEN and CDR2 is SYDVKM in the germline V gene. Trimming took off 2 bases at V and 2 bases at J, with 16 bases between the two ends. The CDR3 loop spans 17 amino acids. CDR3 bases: TGTGCCAGCAGTTTACCTCCTTCCACGGAGGGCAATCAGCCCCAGCATTTT. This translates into CASSLPPSTEGNQPQHF.